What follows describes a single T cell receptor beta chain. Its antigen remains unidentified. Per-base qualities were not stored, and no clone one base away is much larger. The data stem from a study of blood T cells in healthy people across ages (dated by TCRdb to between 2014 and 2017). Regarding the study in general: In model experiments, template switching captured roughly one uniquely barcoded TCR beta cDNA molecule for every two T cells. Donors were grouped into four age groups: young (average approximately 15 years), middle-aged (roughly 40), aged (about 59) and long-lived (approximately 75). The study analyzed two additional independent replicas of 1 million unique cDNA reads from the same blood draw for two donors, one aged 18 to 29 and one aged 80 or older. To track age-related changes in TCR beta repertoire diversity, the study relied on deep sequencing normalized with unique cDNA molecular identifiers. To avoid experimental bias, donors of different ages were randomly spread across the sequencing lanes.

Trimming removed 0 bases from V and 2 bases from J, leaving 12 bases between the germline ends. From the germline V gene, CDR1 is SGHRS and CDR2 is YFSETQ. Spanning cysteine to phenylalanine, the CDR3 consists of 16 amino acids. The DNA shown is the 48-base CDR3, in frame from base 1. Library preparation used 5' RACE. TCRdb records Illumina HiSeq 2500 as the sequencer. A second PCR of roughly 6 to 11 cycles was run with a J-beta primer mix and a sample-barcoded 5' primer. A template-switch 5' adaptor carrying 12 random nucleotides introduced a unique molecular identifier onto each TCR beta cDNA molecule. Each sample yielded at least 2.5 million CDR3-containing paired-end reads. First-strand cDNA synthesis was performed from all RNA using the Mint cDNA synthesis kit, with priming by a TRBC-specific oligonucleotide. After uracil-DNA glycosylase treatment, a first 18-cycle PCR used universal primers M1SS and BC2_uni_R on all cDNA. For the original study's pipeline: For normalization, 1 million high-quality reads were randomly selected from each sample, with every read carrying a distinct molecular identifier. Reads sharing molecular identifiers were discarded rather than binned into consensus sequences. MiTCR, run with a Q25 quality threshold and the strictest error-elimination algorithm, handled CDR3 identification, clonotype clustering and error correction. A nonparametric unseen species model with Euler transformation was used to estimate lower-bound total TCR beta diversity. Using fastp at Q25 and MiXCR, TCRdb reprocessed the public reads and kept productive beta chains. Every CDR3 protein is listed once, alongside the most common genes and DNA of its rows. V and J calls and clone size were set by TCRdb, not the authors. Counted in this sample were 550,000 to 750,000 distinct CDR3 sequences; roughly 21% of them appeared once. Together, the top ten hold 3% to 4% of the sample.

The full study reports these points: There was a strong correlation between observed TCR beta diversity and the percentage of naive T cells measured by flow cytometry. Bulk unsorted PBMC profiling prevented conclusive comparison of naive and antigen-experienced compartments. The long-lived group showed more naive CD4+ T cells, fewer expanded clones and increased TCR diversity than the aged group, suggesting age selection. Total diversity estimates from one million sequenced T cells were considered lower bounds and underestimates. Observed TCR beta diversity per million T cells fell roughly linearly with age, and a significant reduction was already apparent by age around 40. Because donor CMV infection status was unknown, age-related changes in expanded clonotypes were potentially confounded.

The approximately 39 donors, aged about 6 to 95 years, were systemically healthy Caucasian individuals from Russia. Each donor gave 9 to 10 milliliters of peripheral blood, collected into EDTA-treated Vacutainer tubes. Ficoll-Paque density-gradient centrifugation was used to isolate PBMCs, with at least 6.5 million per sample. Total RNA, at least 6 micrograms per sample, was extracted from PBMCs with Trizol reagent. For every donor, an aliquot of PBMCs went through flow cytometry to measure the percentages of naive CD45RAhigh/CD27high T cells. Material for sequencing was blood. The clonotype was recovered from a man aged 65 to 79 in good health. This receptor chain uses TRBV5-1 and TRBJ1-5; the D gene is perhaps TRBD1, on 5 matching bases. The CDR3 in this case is CASSLDGAGGNQPQHF. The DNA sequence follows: TGCGCCAGCAGCTTGGATGGGGCCGGAGGCAATCAGCCCCAGCATTTT.